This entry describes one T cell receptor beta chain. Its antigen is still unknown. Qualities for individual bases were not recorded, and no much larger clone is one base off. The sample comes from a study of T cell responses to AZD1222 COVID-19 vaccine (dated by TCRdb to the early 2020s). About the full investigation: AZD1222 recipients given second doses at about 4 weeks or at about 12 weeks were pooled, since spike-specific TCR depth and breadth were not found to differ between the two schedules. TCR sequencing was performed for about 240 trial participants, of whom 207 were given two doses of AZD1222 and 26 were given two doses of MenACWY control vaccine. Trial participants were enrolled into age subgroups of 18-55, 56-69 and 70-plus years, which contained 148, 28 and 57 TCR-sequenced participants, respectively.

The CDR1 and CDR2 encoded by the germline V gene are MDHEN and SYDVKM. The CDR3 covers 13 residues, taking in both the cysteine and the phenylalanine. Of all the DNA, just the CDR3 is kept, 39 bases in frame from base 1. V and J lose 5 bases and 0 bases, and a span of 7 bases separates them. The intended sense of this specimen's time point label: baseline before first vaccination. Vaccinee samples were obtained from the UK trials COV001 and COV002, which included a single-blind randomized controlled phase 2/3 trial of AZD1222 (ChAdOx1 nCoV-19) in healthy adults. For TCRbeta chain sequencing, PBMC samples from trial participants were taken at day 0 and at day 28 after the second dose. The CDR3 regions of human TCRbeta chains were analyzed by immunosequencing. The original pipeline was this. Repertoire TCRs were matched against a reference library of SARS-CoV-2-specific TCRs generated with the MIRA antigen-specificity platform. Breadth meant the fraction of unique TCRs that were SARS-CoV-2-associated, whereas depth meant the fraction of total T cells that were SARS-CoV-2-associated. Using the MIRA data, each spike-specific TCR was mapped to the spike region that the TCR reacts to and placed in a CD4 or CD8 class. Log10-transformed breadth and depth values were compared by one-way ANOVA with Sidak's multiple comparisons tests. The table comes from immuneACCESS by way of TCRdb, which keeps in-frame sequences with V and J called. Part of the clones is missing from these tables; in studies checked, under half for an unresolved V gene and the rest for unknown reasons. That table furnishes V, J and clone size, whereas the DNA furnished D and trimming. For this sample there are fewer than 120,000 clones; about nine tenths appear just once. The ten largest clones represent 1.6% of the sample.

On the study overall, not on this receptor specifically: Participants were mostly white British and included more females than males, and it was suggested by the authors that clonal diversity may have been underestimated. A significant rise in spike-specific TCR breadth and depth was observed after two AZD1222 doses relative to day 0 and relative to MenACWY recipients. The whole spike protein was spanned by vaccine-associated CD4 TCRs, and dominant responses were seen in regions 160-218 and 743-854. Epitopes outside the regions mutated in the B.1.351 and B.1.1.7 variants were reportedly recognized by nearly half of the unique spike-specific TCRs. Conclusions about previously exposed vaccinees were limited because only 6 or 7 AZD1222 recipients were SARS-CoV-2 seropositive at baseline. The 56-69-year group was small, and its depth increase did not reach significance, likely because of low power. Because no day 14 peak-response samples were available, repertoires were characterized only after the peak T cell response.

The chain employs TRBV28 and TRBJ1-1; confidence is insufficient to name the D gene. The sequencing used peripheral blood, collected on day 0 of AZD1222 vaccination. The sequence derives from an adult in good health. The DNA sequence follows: TGTGCCAGCAGTCCGGTGTTGAACACTGAAGCTTTCTTT. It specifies CASSPVLNTEAFF.